The sequence of this T cell receptor beta chain was determined in a study of shared clonotypes between healthy human individuals. J gave up 4 bases and V 5 bases, and 8 bases lay outside the gene matches. CDR3 size: 15 residues. The germline V gene encodes CDR1 MNHEY and CDR2 SVGAGI. Sequenced by immunoSEQ multiplex PCR; TCRdb stores in-frame clones only, minus some. Among about 680,000 clones, 73% were seen once, and the ten largest hold around 1.8%. The table lists this clone with many counts. The sequence came from a woman in her 30s in good health. V gene TRBV6-5 combines with J gene TRBJ1-2; 9 nucleotides agree with TRBD1. Source material: memory CD4+ T cells sorted from blood. Subset of the sample: CD45RA-negative fraction. The CDR3 bases are TGTGCCAGCAGTCCGGGACAGGGACTCTTCTATGGCTACACCTTC. Translated: CASSPGQGLFYGYTF.